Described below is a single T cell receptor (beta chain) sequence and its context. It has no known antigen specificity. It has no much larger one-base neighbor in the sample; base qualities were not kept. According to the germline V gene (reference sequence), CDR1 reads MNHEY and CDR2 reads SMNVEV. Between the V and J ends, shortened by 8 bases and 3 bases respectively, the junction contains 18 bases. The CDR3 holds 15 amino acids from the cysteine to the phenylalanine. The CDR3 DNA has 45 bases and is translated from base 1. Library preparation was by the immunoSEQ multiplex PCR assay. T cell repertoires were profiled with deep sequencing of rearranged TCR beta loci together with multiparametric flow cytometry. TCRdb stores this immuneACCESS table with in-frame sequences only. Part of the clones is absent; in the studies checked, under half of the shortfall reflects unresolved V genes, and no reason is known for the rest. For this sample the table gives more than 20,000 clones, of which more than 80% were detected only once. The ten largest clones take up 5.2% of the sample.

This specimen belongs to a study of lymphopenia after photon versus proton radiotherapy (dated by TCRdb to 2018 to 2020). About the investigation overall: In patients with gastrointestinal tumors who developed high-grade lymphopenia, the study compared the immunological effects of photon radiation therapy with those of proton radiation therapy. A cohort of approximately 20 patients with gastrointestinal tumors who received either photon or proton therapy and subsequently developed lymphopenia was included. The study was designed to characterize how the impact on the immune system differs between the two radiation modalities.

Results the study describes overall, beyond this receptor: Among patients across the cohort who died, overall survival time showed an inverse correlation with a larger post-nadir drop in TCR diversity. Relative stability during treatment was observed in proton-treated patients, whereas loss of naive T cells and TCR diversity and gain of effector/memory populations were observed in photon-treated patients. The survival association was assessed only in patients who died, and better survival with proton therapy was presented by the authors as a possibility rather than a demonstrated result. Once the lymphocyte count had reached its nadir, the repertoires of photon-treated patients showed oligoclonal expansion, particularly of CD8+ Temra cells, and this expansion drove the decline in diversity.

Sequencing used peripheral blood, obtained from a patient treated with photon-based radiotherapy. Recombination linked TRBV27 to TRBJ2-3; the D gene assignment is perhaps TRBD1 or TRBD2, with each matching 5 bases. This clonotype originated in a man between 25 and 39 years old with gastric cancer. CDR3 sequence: CASHGGASPTDTQYF. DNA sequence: TGTGCCAGCCACGGTGGGGCTAGCCCAACAGATACGCAGTATTTT.